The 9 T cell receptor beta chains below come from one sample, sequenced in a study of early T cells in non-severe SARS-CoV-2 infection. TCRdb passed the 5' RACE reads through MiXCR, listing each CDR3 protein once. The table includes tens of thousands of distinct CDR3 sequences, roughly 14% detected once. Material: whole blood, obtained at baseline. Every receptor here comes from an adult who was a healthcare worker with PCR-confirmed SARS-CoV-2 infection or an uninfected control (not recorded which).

This CDR3 is CASRGTTSYEQYF. The CDR3 DNA sequence: TGCGCCAGCAGGGGGACTACCTCCTACGAGCAGTACTTC. V usage is TRBV5-1 and J usage is TRBJ2-7; 7 nucleotides line up with TRBD2. Unmatched junction bases numbered 2, after V lost 5 bases and J lost 0 bases. The germline V gene has CDR1 SGHRS and CDR2 YFSETQ. CDR3 length: 13 residues.

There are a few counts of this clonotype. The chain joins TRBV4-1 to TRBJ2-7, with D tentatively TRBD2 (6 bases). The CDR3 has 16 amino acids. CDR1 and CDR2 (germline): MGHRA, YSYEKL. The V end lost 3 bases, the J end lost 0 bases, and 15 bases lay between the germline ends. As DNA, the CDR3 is TGCGCCAGCAGCCAGACCAACGGACTACCCTCCTACGAGCAGTACTTC. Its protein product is CASSQTNGLPSYEQYF.

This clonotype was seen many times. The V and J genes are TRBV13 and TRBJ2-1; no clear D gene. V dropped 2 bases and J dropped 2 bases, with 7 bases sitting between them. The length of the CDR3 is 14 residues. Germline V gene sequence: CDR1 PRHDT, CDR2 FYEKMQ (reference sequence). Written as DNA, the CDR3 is TGTGCCAGCAGCTTAACGATTGCCTACAATGAGCAGTTCTTC. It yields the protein CASSLTIAYNEQFF.

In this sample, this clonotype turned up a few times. The CDR3 here is CAISENGDRTQYF. The CDR3 DNA reads TGTGCCATCAGTGAAAACGGAGATAGGACCCAGTACTTC. The chain uses TRBV10-3 and TRBJ2-5, with D unresolved. V dropped 3 bases and J dropped 7 bases, with 12 bases sitting between them. This CDR3 has 13 amino acids. Germline V CDR1 and CDR2: ENHRY, SYGVKD.

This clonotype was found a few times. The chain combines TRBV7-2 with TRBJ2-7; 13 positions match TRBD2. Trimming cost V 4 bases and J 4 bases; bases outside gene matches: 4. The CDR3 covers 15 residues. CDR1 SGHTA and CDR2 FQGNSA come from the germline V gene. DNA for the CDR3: TGTGCCAGCAGCTCCCAGACTAGCGGGAGGTACGAGCAGTACTTC. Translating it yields CASSSQTSGRYEQYF.

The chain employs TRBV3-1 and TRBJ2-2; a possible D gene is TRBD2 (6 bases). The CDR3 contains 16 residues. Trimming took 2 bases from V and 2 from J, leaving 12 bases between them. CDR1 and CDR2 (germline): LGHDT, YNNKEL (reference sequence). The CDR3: CASSQYQRVNTGELFF. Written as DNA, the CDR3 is TGTGCCAGCAGCCAATATCAGCGGGTCAACACCGGGGAGCTGTTTTTT.

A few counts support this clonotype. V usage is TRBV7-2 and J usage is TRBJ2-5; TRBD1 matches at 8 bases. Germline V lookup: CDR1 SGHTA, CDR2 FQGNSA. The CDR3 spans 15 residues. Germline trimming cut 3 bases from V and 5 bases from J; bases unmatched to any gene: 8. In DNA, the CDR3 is TGTGCCAGCAGCTTTGTCCAGGGGGCTGAGGAGACCCAGTACTTC. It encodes CASSFVQGAEETQYF. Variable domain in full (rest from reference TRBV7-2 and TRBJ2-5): GAGVSQSPSNKVTEKGKDVELRCDPISGHTALYWYRQSLGQGLEFLIYFQGNSAPDKSGLPSDRFSAERTGGSVSTLTIQRTQQEDSAVYLCASSFVQGAEETQYFGPGTRLLVL.

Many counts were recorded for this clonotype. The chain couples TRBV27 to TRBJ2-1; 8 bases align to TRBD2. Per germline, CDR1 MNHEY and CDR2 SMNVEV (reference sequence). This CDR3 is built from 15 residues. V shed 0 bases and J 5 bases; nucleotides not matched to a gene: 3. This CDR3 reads CASSLSGLANNEQFF. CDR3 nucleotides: TGTGCCAGCAGTTTATCCGGACTAGCTAACAATGAGCAGTTCTTC.

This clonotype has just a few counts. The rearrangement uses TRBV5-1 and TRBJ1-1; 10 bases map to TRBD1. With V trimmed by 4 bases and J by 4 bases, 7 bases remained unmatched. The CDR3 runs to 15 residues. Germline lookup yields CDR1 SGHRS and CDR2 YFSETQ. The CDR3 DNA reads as TGCGCCAGCAGCACTGGGACAGGGGCTGGCACTGAAGCTTTCTTT. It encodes CASSTGTGAGTEAFF. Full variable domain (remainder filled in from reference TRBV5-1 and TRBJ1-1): KAGVTQTPRYLIKTRGQQVTLSCSPISGHRSVSWYQQTPGQGLQFLFEYFSETQRNKGNFPGRFSGRQFSNSRSEMNVSTLELGDSALYLCASSTGTGAGTEAFFGQGTRLTVV.